These 15 T cell receptor beta chains were all obtained from the same sample, sequenced in a study of identical twins. TCRdb reprocessed the 5' RACE reads with MiXCR, giving one entry per CDR3 protein. Of 430,000 or so distinct CDR3 sequences in the sample, more than 20% were seen once. This sample was shared with a second study, whose subject was T cells expressing NK-cell markers.

Sequencing was performed on CD4+ T cells sorted from blood. These receptors came from a woman aged 18-35 years in good health.

This clonotype has just a few counts. The chain joins TRBV4-2 to TRBJ1-2; no definite D call. Germline values: CDR1 LGHNA, CDR2 YNFKEQ. This CDR3 is 14 amino acids long. Deletions cut 0 bases from V and 4 bases from J, with 9 bases between. This CDR3 reads CASSQDRVGYGYTF. The CDR3 bases are TGTGCCAGCAGCCAAGATCGGGTCGGCTATGGCTACACCTTC.

This clonotype has just a few counts. The J gene is TRBJ2-3, the V gene TRBV5-1; 7 bases match TRBD1. CDR3 length equals 17 residues. Germline V gene lookup returns CDR1 SGHRS and CDR2 YFSETQ. V was pared by 4 bases and J by 2 bases, with 13 bases of the junction left unmatched. The CDR3 protein is CASSVGSGGTYTDTQYF. The CDR3 DNA sequence: TGCGCCAGCAGCGTCGGGTCAGGGGGTACCTACACAGATACGCAGTATTTT.

The chain joins TRBV10-3 to TRBJ2-1; no reliable D call. From germline, CDR1 is ENHRY and CDR2 SYGVKD. This CDR3 is built from 11 residues. The V end was cut by 4 bases, the J end by 9 bases, with 7 bases between. The CDR3: CAISGGREQFF. DNA for the CDR3: TGTGCCATCAGTGGAGGACGTGAGCAGTTCTTC.

The J gene is TRBJ1-1, the V gene TRBV12-3 or TRBV12-4; TRBD1 agrees at 7 bases. The CDR3 consists of 15 residues. J was trimmed by 0 bases and V by 7 bases; bases with no gene match: 8. The CDR3 DNA reads TGTGCCAGCAAAGCTTACAGGGGCGTGAACACTGAAGCTTTCTTT. Translated: CASKAYRGVNTEAFF.

This rearrangement joins TRBV5-1 to TRBJ2-2; 7 bases are shared with TRBD1. The CDR3 spans 14 residues. CDR1 and CDR2 (germline): SGHRS, YFSETQ. Germline trimming cut 6 bases from V and 4 bases from J; bases unmatched to any gene: 6. CDR3 residues: CASKLQGTTGELFF. The CDR3 bases are TGCGCCAGCAAGTTACAGGGGACCACCGGGGAGCTGTTTTTT.

The chain recombines TRBV5-1 with TRBJ2-6, with a weak D call TRBD2 (5 bases). The germline V gene has CDR1 SGHRS and CDR2 YFSETQ. Trimming stripped 1 base from V and 4 bases from J, with 9 bases between. The CDR3 contains 15 residues. This CDR3 reads CASSLLASGANVLTF. CDR3 coding DNA: TGCGCCAGCAGCTTGTTAGCGTCCGGGGCCAACGTCCTGACTTTC.

This clonotype turned up a few times. V is TRBV29-1 and J is TRBJ1-1, with D possibly matching TRBD1 (6 bases). The CDR3 runs to 14 residues. Per germline, CDR1 SQVTM and CDR2 ANQGSEA. V was pared by 2 bases and J by 1 base, with 11 bases between. The CDR3 loop reads CSVERGAGNTEAFF. The CDR3 DNA sequence: TGCAGCGTTGAACGGGGGGCCGGGAACACTGAAGCTTTCTTT.

This clonotype has just a few counts. The chain links TRBV25-1 to TRBJ2-3; no firm D call. The CDR3 is 15 residues long. V was pared by 7 bases and J by 4 bases, with 18 bases between. The germline CDR1 and CDR2 sequences are MGHDK and SYGVNS. In DNA form, the CDR3 reads TGTGCCAGCAAGGGTGGGCAGCACGGCCCAGATACGCAGTATTTT. Its protein is CASKGGQHGPDTQYF.

V usage is TRBV7-9 and J usage is TRBJ2-1; 10 bases fit TRBD1. V shed 5 bases, J shed 15 bases, and the junction held 4 bases outside the gene matches. The germline gives CDR1 SEHNR, CDR2 FQNEAQ (reference sequence). This CDR3 contains 11 residues. CDR3 coding DNA: TGTGCCAGCAGCGAGTGGGACAGGGGGTTCTTC. Protein product: CASSEWDRGFF.

The chain uses TRBV29-1 and TRBJ2-3; no clear D gene. Trimming removed 3 bases at V and 2 bases at J, with 9 bases between. The CDR3 is 13 residues long. Germline values: CDR1 SQVTM, CDR2 ANQGSEA. CDR3 loop: CSVDGQTTDTQYF. The CDR3 DNA reads as TGCAGCGTTGACGGCCAGACCACAGATACGCAGTATTTT.

The chain carries TRBV5-6 and TRBJ2-1; 8 bases are shared with TRBD2. Unmatched junction bases numbered 14, after V lost 2 bases and J lost 7 bases. CDR1 and CDR2 (germline): SGHDT, YYEEEE. CDR3 length: 17 amino acids. The chain's CDR3 is CASSFDGTRTTLNEQFF. The CDR3 bases are TGTGCCAGCAGCTTCGATGGGACTAGGACTACGTTGAATGAGCAGTTCTTC. The full variable domain, rest sourced from reference TRBV5-6 and TRBJ2-1, is DAGVTQSPTHLIKTRGQQVTLRCSPKSGHDTVSWYQQALGQGPQFIFQYYEEEERQRGNFPDRFSGHQFPNYSSELNVNALLLGDSALYLCASSFDGTRTTLNEQFFGPGTRLTVL.

The J gene is TRBJ1-4, the V gene TRBV20-1; 9 bases agree with TRBD1. Germline CDR1 is DFQATT and CDR2 is SNEGSKA (reference sequence). CDR3 length: 17 residues. V gave up 3 bases and J gave up 3 bases; unmatched junction bases: 11. For the CDR3, the DNA is TGCAGTGCTAGCCCTTGGGGACAGGGTTCAGCTAATGAAAAACTGTTTTTT. Amino acids: CSASPWGQGSANEKLFF.

The table lists this clonotype with a few counts. V and J are TRBV5-1 and TRBJ2-3, with 9 nucleotides matching TRBD2. This CDR3 has 16 residues. The germline CDR1 and CDR2 sequences are SGHRS and YFSETQ. The V gene end was trimmed by 2 bases and the J gene end by 5 bases; junction bases not matched to a gene: 9. This CDR3 is CASSFAGGPNLDTQYF. CDR3 DNA: TGCGCCAGCAGCTTCGCGGGGGGGCCGAATCTAGATACGCAGTATTTT.

The rearrangement uses TRBV16 and TRBJ1-4, with TRBD1 matching over 11 bases. Trimming removed 4 bases from V and 4 bases from J; junction bases left unmatched: 8. CDR3 size: 17 residues. Germline lookup yields CDR1 KGHSY and CDR2 FQNENV. The CDR3 sequence is CASSPGQGANLNEKLFF. In DNA, the CDR3 is TGTGCCAGCAGCCCAGGACAGGGGGCAAACCTTAATGAAAAACTGTTTTTT.

The V and J genes are TRBV18 and TRBJ1-1; D is unresolved. Trimming took off 3 bases at V and 6 bases at J, with 11 bases between the two ends. The CDR3 covers 13 residues. From germline, CDR1 is KGHSH and CDR2 LQKENI. The DNA of the CDR3 is TGTGCCAGCTCACCCGTGATGTCCGCTGAAGCTTTCTTT. Translating gives CASSPVMSAEAFF.